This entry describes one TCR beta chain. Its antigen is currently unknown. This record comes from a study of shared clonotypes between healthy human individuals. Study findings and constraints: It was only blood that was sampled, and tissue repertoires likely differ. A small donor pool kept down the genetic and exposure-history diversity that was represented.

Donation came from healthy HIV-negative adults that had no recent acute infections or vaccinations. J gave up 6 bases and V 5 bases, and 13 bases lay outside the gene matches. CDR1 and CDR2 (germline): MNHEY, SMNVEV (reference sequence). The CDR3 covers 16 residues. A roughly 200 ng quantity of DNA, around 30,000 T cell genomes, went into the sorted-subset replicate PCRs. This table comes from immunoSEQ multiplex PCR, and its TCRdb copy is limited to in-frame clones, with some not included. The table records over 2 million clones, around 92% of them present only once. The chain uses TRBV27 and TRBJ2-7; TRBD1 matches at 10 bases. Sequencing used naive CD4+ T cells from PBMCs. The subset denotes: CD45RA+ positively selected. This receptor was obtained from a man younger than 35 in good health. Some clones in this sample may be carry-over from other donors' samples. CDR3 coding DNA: TGTGCCAGCAGTCTAAATCGGGACAGGGGTTTTTCCGAGCAGTACTTC. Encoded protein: CASSLNRDRGFSEQYF.